Reported below is one T cell receptor (beta chain). Antigen unknown. V was shortened by 7 bases and J by 5 bases, with 17 bases between the two germline ends. Germline assignment: CDR1 MNHNS and CDR2 SASEGT. The CDR3 consists of 15 residues. Generated by immunoSEQ multiplex PCR, the TCRdb table keeps only in-frame clones and is missing some. Of 57,000 or so clones listed, approximately 87% are singletons. Blood was drawn at the time of colonoscopy. The sample originates from a study of pediatric ulcerative colitis. General observations from the study: Two patients had blood samples with substantially reduced template counts.

The receptor was derived from a boy younger than 18 who was a control in a study of pediatric ulcerative colitis. Material for sequencing was blood. The chain recombines TRBV6-1 with TRBJ1-4; D is unresolved. CDR3 amino acids: CASTLSGVGNEKLFF. Here the CDR3 DNA reads TGTGCCAGCACCTTAAGTGGGGTTGGAAATGAAAAACTGTTTTTT.